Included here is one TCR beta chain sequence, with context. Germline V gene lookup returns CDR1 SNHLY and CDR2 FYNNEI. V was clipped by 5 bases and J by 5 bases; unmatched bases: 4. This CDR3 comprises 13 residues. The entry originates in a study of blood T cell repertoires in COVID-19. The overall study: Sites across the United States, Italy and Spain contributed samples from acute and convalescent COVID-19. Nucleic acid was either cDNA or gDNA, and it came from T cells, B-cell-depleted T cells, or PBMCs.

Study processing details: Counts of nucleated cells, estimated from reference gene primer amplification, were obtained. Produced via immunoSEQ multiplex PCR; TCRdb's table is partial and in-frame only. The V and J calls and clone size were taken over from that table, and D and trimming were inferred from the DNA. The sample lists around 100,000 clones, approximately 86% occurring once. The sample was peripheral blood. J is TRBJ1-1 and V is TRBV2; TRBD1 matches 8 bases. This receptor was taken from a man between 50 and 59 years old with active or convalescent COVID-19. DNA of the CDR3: TGTGCCAGCAGTCAGACAGGGGAGACTGAAGCTTTCTTT. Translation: CASSQTGETEAFF.